The source of this TCR beta chain is a study of cytotoxic CD8 clonotypes in ibrutinib-treated CLL. Study-level information: The group held roughly twelve relapsed/refractory and about 15 treatment-naive patients, with under 18 IGHV unmutated. Study results and caveats: Investigators sampled sustained-remission and progressing patients at differing times. Age-matched healthy donor levels were exceeded by baseline clonality, which tracked circulating CD8+ T-cell counts.

The intended depth for sequencing was 1 in 200,000 to 1 in 1 million T cells. Clones were sequenced by immunoSEQ multiplex PCR, and TCRdb holds only the in-frame ones, with some missing. The sample records over 140,000 clones, 80% being singletons. Comment on this clone: Its antigen is as yet unknown.

This TCR was recovered from a human donor with chronic lymphocytic leukemia. The sample was PBMCs, taken after 36 months of ibrutinib treatment.

In DNA, the CDR3 is TGTGCCAGCAGCAGAACTAGCGGGGGGGCTGGCGAGCAGTACTTC. Protein sequence: CASSRTSGGAGEQYF. The genes are TRBV7-2 and TRBJ2-7, with 13 nucleotides matching TRBD2. The CDR3 totals 15 residues. In germline, CDR1 is SGHTA, CDR2 FQGNSA. Trimming removed 5 bases from V and 6 bases from J; junction bases left unmatched: 7. The full variable domain, completed using reference TRBV7-2 and TRBJ2-7, is GAGVSQSPSNKVTEKGKDVELRCDPISGHTALYWYRQSLGQGLEFLIYFQGNSAPDKSGLPSDRFSAERTGGSVSTLTIQRTQQEDSAVYLCASSRTSGGAGEQYFGPGTRLTVT.